These T cell receptor beta chains were read from a single sample in a study of PD-1 blockade in classical Hodgkin lymphoma. Assay: immunoSEQ multiplex PCR; the TCRdb copy retains only in-frame clones and omits some. The table records roughly 52,000 clones, around 86% of them present only once. The material sequenced was peripheral blood mononuclear cells (PBMCs), taken before the fourth cycle of nivolumab. Receptors were obtained from a human donor with classical Hodgkin lymphoma. Both conserved end residues are part of each CDR3. A D gene is named only where the DNA matches it firmly.

V	D	J	CDR3	DNA
TRBV4-2	-	TRBJ2-1	CASSQDYTYEQFF	TGTGCCAGCAGCCAGGACTATACTTATGAGCAGTTCTTC
TRBV19	-	TRBJ1-5	CASSFGSTRDQPQHF	TGTGCCAGTAGCTTTGGATCAACTCGGGATCAGCCCCAGCATTTT
TRBV7-2	-	TRBJ1-2	CASSFPGNYGYTF	TGTGCCAGCAGCTTTCCAGGGAACTATGGCTACACCTTC
TRBV5-1	-	TRBJ2-3	CASSRTGRGTDTQYF	TGCGCCAGCAGCCGTACAGGGAGGGGCACAGATACGCAGTATTTT
TRBV7-3	TRBD1	TRBJ2-3	CASSPHRGSTQYF	TGTGCCAGCAGCCCTCACAGGGGGAGCACGCAGTATTTT
TRBV7-2	TRBD1	TRBJ1-2	CASSPGGGRGNYGYTF	TGTGCCAGCAGCCCAGGGGGGGGGCGAGGCAACTATGGCTACACCTTC
TRBV10-1	TRBD1	TRBJ1-2	CASSPDRGSNYGYTF	TGCGCCAGCAGCCCGGACAGGGGGTCTAACTATGGCTACACCTTC
TRBV10-3	-	TRBJ1-1	CAISALDRNTEAFF	TGTGCCATCAGTGCATTGGACAGGAACACTGAAGCTTTCTTT
TRBV4-1	TRBD1	TRBJ2-7	CASSHRQGTYEQYF	TGCGCCAGCAGCCATCGACAGGGAACCTACGAGCAGTACTTC
TRBV2	TRBD1	TRBJ1-5	CASQTGTGVRNQPQHF	TGTGCCAGTCAAACCGGGACAGGGGTGAGGAATCAGCCCCAGCATTTT